These 19 T cell receptor beta chains came from one sample sequenced in a study of T cell responses to AZD1222 COVID-19 vaccine. Only in-frame clones appear in the TCRdb table, and some are missing; sequencing was by immunoSEQ multiplex PCR. The sample lists 130,000 or so clones; about 90% were seen once. The sequenced sample was peripheral blood, obtained on day 0 of AZD1222 vaccination. These receptors were obtained from an adult in good health.

V gene TRBV4-3 combines with J gene TRBJ2-3; TRBD1 agrees at 9 bases. CDR3 length: 20 amino acids. V trimming: 0 bases; J trimming: 2 bases; junction bases outside the gene matches: 15. Per the germline V gene, CDR1 is LGHNA and CDR2 is YSLEER. CDR3 amino acids: CASSQESPFTGQGPTDTQYF. The CDR3, as DNA: TGCGCCAGCAGCCAAGAATCACCCTTTACCGGACAGGGGCCCACAGATACGCAGTATTTT.

This chain links TRBV5-1 with TRBJ2-7, with TRBD2 matching 7 bases. The V gene's germline CDR1 is SGHRS and CDR2 YFSETQ. V shed 1 base and J 1 base; nucleotides not matched to a gene: 2. This CDR3 is built from 14 residues. The CDR3 DNA sequence: TGCGCCAGCAGCTTGCGTAGCGGGTCCTACGAGCAGTACTTC. Translated: CASSLRSGSYEQYF.

V usage is TRBV10-3 and J usage is TRBJ1-5; D remains ambiguous. V was cut by 0 bases and J by 6 bases, with 12 bases left in between. Looked up from germline, CDR1 is ENHRY and CDR2 is SYGVKD. This CDR3 contains 15 residues. CDR3 region: CAISESGRVSQPQHF. CDR3 DNA: TGTGCCATCAGTGAGTCTGGGAGGGTAAGTCAGCCCCAGCATTTT.

The chain joins TRBV30 to TRBJ2-1, with 9 nucleotides matching TRBD2. CDR1 is GTSNPN, CDR2 SVGIG, per germline (reference sequence). This CDR3 region has 16 residues. The trim removed 8 bases at V and 0 bases at J, leaving 11 bases unmatched. The CDR3 sequence: CAGGGRDSSSYNEQFF. The CDR3 coding sequence is TGTGCCGGAGGCGGGAGGGATTCGAGCTCCTACAATGAGCAGTTCTTC.

This chain joins TRBV7-8 and TRBJ2-7; D ambiguous. The V and J ends lost 1 base and 6 bases respectively, with 13 bases between them. The CDR3 has 14 residues. Germline V gives CDR1 SGHVS, CDR2 FQNEAQ. CDR3 sequence reads: CASSLVGSAGEQYF. In DNA form, the CDR3 reads TGTGCCAGCAGCTTAGTGGGTAGTGCAGGCGAGCAGTACTTC.

V usage is TRBV9 and J usage is TRBJ1-2; D may be TRBD1 (5 bases). This CDR3 contains 15 residues. Deletions cut 0 bases from V and 0 bases from J, with 9 bases between. The V gene's germline CDR1 is SGDLS and CDR2 YYNGEE. This CDR3 reads CASSVGGRANYGYTF. The CDR3 DNA reads as TGTGCCAGCAGCGTAGGGGGGAGGGCTAACTATGGCTACACCTTC.

V gene TRBV12-3 or TRBV12-4 combines with J gene TRBJ1-5, with no clear D. Deletions cut 3 bases from V and 5 bases from J, with 5 bases between. CDR3 size: 12 residues. CDR3 in amino acids: CASSFRDQPQHF. The CDR3 DNA is TGTGCCAGCAGTTTCCGGGATCAGCCCCAGCATTTT.

The rearrangement uses TRBV5-5 and TRBJ2-6; D unresolved. Germline V gene lookup returns CDR1 SGHKS and CDR2 YYEKEE (reference sequence). V dropped 1 base and J dropped 0 bases, with 5 bases sitting between them. CDR3 length: 15 amino acids. The CDR3 sequence is CASSLHRSGANVLTF. The CDR3 DNA reads TGTGCCAGCAGCTTGCACCGCTCTGGGGCCAACGTCCTGACTTTC.

The chain carries TRBV6-9 and TRBJ1-1; 8 positions match TRBD1. With 4 bases clipped from V and 1 base from J, the junction kept 23 bases outside the gene matches. CDR3 length: 21 residues. Germline CDR1 MNHGY, CDR2 SVAAGI. This chain's CDR3 is CASSSPPAGGRFATANTEAFF. The CDR3 DNA sequence: TGTGCCAGCAGTTCACCCCCGGCAGGGGGCCGATTTGCCACAGCGAACACTGAAGCTTTCTTT.

This chain joins TRBV20-1 and TRBJ2-7; TRBD1 aligns across 11 bases. The V gene end was trimmed by 2 bases and the J gene end by 11 bases; junction bases not matched to a gene: 2. CDR1 and CDR2 (germline): DFQATT, SNEGSKA (reference sequence). The CDR3 has 11 amino acids. CDR3 amino acids: CSARPGQGEYF. CDR3 in DNA: TGCAGTGCTAGACCGGGACAGGGGGAGTACTTC.

The chain recombines TRBV6-1 with TRBJ1-4; possible D gene TRBD1, 6 bases. The ends were cut back, 3 bases at V and 16 bases at J, with 21 bases in the middle. CDR3 length equals 14 residues. Germline lookup yields CDR1 MNHNS and CDR2 SASEGT. In nucleotides, the CDR3 is TGTGCCAGCAGTGATTGGCCCCGCATAAACAGGGAGTTTTTT. The encoded protein is CASSDWPRINREFF.

The chain joins TRBV20-1 to TRBJ1-5; D gene unclear. Looked up from germline, CDR1 is DFQATT and CDR2 is SNEGSKA (reference sequence). The CDR3 consists of 15 residues. The V end lost 3 bases, the J end lost 3 bases, and 15 bases lay between the germline ends. In nucleotides, the CDR3 is TGCAGTGCTAGTCCTTTTGGACGAAACAATCAGCCCCAGCATTTT. It translates to CSASPFGRNNQPQHF.

The V call is TRBV9, the J call TRBJ1-1; no definite D call. Deletions cut 0 bases from V and 3 bases from J, with 6 bases between. The germline V gene encodes CDR1 SGDLS and CDR2 YYNGEE. This CDR3 region has 13 residues. Here the CDR3 DNA reads TGTGCCAGCAGCGTAGACGGGCACACTGAAGCTTTCTTT. Its translation: CASSVDGHTEAFF.

The V call is TRBV4-1, the J call TRBJ2-4; D is perhaps TRBD1 (5 bases). Germline V lookup: CDR1 MGHRA, CDR2 YSYEKL. Trimming took off 0 bases at V and 1 base at J, with 10 bases between the two ends. The CDR3 is made up of 16 amino acids. The CDR3 loop is CASSQDLPGAKNIQYF. The CDR3 nucleotides are TGCGCCAGCAGCCAAGATCTTCCAGGGGCCAAAAACATTCAGTACTTC.

The chain employs TRBV5-1 and TRBJ2-7; 7 nucleotides align to TRBD2. The CDR3 consists of 14 residues. The germline CDR1 and CDR2 sequences are SGHRS and YFSETQ. V was clipped by 6 bases and J by 3 bases; unmatched bases: 9. Written as DNA, the CDR3 is TGCGCCAGCAAACCAGGCGGGGGTGACTACGAGCAGTACTTC. This encodes CASKPGGGDYEQYF. Full variable domain (outside the CDR3, taken from reference TRBV5-1 and TRBJ2-7): KAGVTQTPRYLIKTRGQQVTLSCSPISGHRSVSWYQQTPGQGLQFLFEYFSETQRNKGNFPGRFSGRQFSNSRSEMNVSTLELGDSALYLCASKPGGGDYEQYFGPGTRLTVT.

This clone was seen more than once but under ten times. V gene TRBV7-9 combines with J gene TRBJ2-1, with 7 bases fitting TRBD2. Germline lookup yields CDR1 SEHNR and CDR2 FQNEAQ (reference sequence). The CDR3 is made up of 16 amino acids. The trim removed 6 bases at V and 6 bases at J, leaving 14 bases unmatched. The CDR3 spells CASRPLGAGVRNEQFF. CDR3 DNA sequence: TGTGCCAGCAGACCCCTCGGGGCGGGGGTACGCAATGAGCAGTTCTTC.

This clone has just a few counts. The chain joins TRBV4-2 to TRBJ1-6; no clear D. The CDR3 length is 14 residues. The V end was cut by 0 bases, the J end by 8 bases, with 8 bases between. Germline V gene data show CDR1 as LGHNA and CDR2 as YNFKEQ. The CDR3 region has the DNA TGTGCCAGCAGCCAAGATATGGGGTATTCACCCCTCCACTTT. Protein sequence: CASSQDMGYSPLHF.

This chain uses TRBV7-8 with TRBJ1-2, with D possibly being TRBD1 (6 bases). V was shortened by 4 bases and J by 0 bases, with 9 bases between the two germline ends. Germline V gene sequence: CDR1 SGHVS, CDR2 FQNEAQ. The CDR3 covers 14 residues. CDR3 in amino acids: CASSYTGTNYGYTF. DNA of the CDR3: TGTGCCAGCAGCTACACAGGGACTAACTATGGCTACACCTTC.

This chain links TRBV9 with TRBJ1-1; weak D call: TRBD1 (6 bases). V was trimmed by 0 bases and J by 7 bases, leaving 10 bases between them. The length of the CDR3 is 13 residues. Germline V CDR1 and CDR2: SGDLS, YYNGEE. The CDR3 DNA reads TGTGCCAGCAGCGTAGCGACAGGATTTGAAGCTTTCTTT. As protein: CASSVATGFEAFF.